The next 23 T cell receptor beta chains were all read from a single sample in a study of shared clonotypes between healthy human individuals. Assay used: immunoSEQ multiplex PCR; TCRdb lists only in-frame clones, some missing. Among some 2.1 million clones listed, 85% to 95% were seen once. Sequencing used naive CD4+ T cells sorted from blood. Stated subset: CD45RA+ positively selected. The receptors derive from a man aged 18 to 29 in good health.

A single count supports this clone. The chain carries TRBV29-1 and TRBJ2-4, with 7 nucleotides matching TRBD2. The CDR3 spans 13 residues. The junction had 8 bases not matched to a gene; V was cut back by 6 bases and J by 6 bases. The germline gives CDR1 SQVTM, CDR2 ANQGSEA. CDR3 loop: CSVPAGGGNIQYF. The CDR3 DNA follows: TGCAGCGTCCCGGCAGGCGGGGGAAACATTCAGTACTTC.

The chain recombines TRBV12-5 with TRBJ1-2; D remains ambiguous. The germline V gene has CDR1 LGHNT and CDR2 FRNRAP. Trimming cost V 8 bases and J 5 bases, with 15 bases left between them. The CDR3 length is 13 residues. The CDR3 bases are TGTGCTAGTACCCTGGGAAGGGAATATGGCTACACCTTC. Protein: CASTLGREYGYTF.

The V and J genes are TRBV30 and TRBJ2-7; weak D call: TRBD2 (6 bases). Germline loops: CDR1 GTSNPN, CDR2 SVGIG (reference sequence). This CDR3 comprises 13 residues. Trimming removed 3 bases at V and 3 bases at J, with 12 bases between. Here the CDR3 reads CAWSAGGNYEQYF. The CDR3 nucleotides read TGTGCCTGGAGCGCTGGCGGGAACTACGAGCAGTACTTC.

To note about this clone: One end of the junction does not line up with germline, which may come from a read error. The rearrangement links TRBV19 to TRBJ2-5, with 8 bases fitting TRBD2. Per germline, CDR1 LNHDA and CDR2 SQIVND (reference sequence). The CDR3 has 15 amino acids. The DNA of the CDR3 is TGTGCCAGTAGAATAGCGGGATGGAGTTTGGAGACCCAGTACTTC. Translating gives CASRIAGWSLETQYF.

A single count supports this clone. CDR3 DNA: TGTGCCAGCAGCAGAGACAGGCTAATGAGAAGCGAGCAGTACTTC. Translating it yields CASSRDRLMRSEQYF. The rearrangement uses TRBV5-4 and TRBJ2-7; possible D gene TRBD1, 6 bases. Germline loops: CDR1 SGHNT, CDR2 YYREEE (reference sequence). This CDR3 has 15 residues. V was clipped by 4 bases and J by 6 bases, with 20 bases between them.

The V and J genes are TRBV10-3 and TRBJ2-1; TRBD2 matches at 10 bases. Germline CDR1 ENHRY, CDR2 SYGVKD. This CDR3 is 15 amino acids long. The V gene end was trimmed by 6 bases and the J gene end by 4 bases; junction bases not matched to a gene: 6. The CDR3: CAISSGTSAYNEQFF. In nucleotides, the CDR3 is TGTGCCATCAGCTCCGGGACTAGCGCGTACAATGAGCAGTTCTTC.

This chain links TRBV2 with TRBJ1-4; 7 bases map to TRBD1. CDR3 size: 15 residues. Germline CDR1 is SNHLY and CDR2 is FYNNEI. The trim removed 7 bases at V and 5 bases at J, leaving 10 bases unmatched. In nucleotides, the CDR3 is TGTGCCAGCATCCAGTCCGGGACAGCGAATGAAAAACTGTTTTTT. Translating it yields CASIQSGTANEKLFF. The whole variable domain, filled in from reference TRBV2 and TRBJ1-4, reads EPEVTQTPSHQVTQMGQEVILRCVPISNHLYFYWYRQILGQKVEFLVSFYNNEISEKSEIFDDQFSVERPDGSNFTLKIRSTKLEDSAMYFCASIQSGTANEKLFFGSGTQLSVL.

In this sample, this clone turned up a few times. The chain's CDR3 is CASSHSGANQPQHF. DNA of the CDR3: TGTGCCAGCAGCCACTCAGGGGCCAATCAGCCCCAGCATTTT. The chain has TRBV6-5 and TRBJ1-5, with D possibly matching TRBD1 (6 bases). This CDR3 contains 14 residues. Germline CDR1 is MNHEY and CDR2 is SVGAGI. With 6 bases removed from V and 3 bases from J, the gap between germline ends came to 12 bases.

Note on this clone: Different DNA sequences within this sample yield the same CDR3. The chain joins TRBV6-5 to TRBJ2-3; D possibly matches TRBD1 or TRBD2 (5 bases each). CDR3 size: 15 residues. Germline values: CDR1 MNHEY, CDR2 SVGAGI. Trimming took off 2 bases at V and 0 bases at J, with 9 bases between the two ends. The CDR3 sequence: CASSYGGISTDTQYF. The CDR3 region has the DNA TGTGCCAGCAGTTACGGGGGTATCAGCACAGATACGCAGTATTTT.

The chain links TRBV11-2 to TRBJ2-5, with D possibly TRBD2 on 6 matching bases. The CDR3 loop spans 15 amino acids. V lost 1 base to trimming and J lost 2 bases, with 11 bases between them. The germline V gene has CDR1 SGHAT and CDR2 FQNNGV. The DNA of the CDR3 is TGTGCCAGCAGCTTAGGGCTTCTAGCGCAAGAGACCCAGTACTTC. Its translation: CASSLGLLAQETQYF.

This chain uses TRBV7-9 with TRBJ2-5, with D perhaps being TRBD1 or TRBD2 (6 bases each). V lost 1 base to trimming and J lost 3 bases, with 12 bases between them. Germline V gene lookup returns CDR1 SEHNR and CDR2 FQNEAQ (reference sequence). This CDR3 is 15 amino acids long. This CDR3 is CASSLGGGTKETQYF. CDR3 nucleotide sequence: TGTGCCAGCAGCTTAGGAGGGGGGACGAAAGAGACCCAGTACTTC. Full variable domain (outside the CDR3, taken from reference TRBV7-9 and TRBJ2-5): DTGVSQNPRHKITKRGQNVTFRCDPISEHNRLYWYRQTLGQGPEFLTYFQNEAQLEKSRLLSDRFSAERPKGSFSTLEIQRTEQGDSAMYLCASSLGGGTKETQYFGPGTRLLVL.

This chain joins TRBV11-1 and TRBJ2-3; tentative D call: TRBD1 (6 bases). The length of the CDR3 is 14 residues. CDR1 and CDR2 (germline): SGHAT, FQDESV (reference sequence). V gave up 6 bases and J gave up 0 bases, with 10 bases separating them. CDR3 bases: TGTGCCAGCAGTACAGGGACCAGCACAGATACGCAGTATTTT. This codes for CASSTGTSTDTQYF.

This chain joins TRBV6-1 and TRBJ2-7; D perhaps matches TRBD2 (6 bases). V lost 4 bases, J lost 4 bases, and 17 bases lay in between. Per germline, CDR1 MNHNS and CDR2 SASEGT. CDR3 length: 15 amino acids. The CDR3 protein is CASSVLGGLRYEQYF. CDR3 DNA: TGTGCCAGCAGTGTACTGGGGGGACTTCGTTACGAGCAGTACTTC.

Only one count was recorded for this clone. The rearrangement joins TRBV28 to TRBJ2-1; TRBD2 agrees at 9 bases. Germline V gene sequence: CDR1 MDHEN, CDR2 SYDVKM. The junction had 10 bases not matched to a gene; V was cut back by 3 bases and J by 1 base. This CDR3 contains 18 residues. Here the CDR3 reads CASSFIGISGGSYNEQFF. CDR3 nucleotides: TGTGCCAGCAGTTTCATAGGGATTAGCGGGGGATCCTACAATGAGCAGTTCTTC.

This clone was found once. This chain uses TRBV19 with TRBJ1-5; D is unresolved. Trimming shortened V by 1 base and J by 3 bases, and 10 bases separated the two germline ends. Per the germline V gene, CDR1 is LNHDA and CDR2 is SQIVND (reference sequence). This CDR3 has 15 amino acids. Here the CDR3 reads CASSIGVANNQPQHF. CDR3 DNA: TGTGCCAGTAGTATAGGAGTGGCGAACAATCAGCCCCAGCATTTT.

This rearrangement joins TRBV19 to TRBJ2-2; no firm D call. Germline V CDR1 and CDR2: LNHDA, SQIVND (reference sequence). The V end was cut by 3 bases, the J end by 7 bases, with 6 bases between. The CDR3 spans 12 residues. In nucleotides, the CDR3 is TGTGCCAGTAGTATTGCCGGCGGGGAGCTGTTTTTT. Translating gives CASSIAGGELFF.

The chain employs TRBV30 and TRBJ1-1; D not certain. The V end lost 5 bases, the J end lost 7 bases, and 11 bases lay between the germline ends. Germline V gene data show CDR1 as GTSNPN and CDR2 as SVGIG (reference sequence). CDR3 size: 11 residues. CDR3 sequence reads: CAWGRGNEAFF. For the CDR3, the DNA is TGTGCCTGGGGACGGGGAAATGAAGCTTTCTTT.

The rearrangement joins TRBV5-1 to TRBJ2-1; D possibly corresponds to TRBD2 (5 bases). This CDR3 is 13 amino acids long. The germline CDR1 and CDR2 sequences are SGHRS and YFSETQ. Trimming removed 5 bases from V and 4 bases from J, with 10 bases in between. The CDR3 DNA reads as TGCGCCAGCAGTGGACTGGGGTACAATGAGCAGTTCTTC. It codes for CASSGLGYNEQFF.

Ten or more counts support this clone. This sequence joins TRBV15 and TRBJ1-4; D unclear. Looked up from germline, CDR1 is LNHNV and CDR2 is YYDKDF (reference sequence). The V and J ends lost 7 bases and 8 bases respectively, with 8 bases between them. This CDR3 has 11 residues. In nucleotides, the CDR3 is TGTGCCACCAAAGAGAGAGAAAAACTGTTTTTT. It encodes CATKEREKLFF.

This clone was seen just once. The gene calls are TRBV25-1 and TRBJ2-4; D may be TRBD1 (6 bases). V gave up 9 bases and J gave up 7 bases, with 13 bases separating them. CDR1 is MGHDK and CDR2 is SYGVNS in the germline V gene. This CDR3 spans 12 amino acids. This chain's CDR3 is CASRDDRNIQYF. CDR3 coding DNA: TGTGCCAGTAGAGACGACAGGAACATTCAGTACTTC.

Here the CDR3 reads CASSLDTISGNTIYF. As DNA, the CDR3 is TGCGCCAGCAGCTTGGACACCATCTCTGGAAACACCATATATTTT. The chain combines TRBV5-1 with TRBJ1-3; D call uncertain. Germline CDR1 and CDR2: SGHRS and YFSETQ. The V end lost 0 bases, the J end lost 0 bases, and 7 bases lay between the germline ends. The CDR3 is 15 amino acids. The full variable domain, its missing parts supplied by reference TRBV5-1 and TRBJ1-3, is KAGVTQTPRYLIKTRGQQVTLSCSPISGHRSVSWYQQTPGQGLQFLFEYFSETQRNKGNFPGRFSGRQFSNSRSEMNVSTLELGDSALYLCASSLDTISGNTIYFGEGSWLTVV.

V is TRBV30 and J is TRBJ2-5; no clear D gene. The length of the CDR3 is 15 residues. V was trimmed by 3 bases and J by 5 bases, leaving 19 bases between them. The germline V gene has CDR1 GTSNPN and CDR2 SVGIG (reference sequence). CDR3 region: CAWSPVPFYGETQYF. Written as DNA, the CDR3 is TGTGCCTGGAGCCCCGTACCTTTTTATGGGGAGACCCAGTACTTC.

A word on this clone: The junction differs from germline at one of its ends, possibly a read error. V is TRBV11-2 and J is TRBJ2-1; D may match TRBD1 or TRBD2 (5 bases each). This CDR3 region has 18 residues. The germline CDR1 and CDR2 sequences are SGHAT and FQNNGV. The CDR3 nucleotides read TGTGCCAGCACCTTAGTAGGCGGATCGAGGGGCTCCTACAATGAGCAGTTCTTC. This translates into CASTLVGGSRGSYNEQFF.